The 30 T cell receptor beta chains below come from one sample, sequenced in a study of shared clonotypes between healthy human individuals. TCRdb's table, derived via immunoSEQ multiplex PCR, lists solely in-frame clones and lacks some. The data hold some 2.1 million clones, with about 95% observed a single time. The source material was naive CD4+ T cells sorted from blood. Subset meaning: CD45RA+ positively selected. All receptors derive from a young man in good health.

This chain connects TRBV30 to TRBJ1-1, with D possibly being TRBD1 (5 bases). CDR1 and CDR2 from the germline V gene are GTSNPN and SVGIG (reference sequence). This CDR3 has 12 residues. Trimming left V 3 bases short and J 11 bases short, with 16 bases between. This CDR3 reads CAWSGGDSLAFF. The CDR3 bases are TGTGCCTGGAGCGGTGGGGACTCCTTGGCTTTCTTT.

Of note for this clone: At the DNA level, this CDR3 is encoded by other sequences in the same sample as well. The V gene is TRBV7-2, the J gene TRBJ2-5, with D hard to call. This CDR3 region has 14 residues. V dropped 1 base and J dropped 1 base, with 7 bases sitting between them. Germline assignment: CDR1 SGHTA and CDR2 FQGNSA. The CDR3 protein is CASSLGGRQETQYF. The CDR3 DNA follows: TGTGCCAGCAGCTTAGGTGGCCGCCAAGAGACCCAGTACTTC.

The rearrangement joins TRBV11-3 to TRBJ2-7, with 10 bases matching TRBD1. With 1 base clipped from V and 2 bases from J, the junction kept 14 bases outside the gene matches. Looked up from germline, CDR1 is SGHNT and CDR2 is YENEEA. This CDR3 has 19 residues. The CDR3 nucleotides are TGTGCCAGCAGCTTAGTAGGGAGGAGGGACAGGGGCCATACCTACGAGCAGTACTTC. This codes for CASSLVGRRDRGHTYEQYF.

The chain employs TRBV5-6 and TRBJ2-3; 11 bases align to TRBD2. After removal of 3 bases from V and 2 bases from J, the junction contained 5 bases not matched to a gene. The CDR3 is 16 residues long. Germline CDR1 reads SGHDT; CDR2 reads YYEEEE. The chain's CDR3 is CASSSGGLAATDTQYF. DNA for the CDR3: TGTGCCAGCAGCTCGGGGGGACTAGCGGCCACAGATACGCAGTATTTT.

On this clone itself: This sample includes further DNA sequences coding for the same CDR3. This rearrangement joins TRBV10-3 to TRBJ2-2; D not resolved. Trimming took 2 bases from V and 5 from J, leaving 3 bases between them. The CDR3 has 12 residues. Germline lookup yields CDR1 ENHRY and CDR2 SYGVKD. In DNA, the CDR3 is TGTGCCATCAGTGAGGGGACCGGGGAGCTGTTTTTT. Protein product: CAISEGTGELFF.

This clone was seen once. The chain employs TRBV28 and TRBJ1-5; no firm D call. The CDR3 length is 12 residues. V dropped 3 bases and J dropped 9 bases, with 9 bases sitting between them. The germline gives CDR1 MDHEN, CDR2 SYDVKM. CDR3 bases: TGTGCCAGCAGTTTCCGGCGTGCGCCCCAGCATTTT. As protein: CASSFRRAPQHF.

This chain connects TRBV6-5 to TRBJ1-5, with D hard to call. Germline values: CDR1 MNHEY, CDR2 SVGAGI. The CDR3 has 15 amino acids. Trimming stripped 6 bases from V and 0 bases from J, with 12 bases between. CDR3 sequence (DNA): TGTGCCAGCAGGAAGGGAGAAATTAGCAATCAGCCCCAGCATTTT. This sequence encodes CASRKGEISNQPQHF.

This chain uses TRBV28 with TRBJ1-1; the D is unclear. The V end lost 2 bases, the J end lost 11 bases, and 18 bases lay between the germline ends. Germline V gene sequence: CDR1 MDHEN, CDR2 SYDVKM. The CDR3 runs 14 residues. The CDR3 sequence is CASSLPLRLHGAFF. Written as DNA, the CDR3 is TGTGCCAGCAGTTTACCCCTACGCCTGCACGGGGCTTTCTTT.

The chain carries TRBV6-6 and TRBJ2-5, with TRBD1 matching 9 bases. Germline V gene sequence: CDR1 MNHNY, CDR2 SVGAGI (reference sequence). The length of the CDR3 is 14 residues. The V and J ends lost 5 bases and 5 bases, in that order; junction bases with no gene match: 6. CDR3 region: CASSINRGLETQYF. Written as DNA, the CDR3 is TGTGCCAGCAGTATAAACAGGGGGCTTGAGACCCAGTACTTC.

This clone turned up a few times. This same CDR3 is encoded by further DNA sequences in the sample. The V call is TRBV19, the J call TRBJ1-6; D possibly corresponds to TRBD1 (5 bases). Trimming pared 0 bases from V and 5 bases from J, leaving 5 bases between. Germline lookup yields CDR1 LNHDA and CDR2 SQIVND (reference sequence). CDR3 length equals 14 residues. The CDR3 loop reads CASSIEGDNSPLHF. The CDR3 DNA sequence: TGTGCCAGTAGTATAGAAGGGGATAATTCACCCCTCCACTTT.

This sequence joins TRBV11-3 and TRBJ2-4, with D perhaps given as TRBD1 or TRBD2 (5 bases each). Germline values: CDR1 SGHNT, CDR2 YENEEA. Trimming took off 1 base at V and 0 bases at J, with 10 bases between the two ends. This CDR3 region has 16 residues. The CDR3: CASSLVSGLAKNIQYF. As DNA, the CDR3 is TGTGCCAGCAGCTTAGTCTCGGGGCTAGCCAAAAACATTCAGTACTTC.

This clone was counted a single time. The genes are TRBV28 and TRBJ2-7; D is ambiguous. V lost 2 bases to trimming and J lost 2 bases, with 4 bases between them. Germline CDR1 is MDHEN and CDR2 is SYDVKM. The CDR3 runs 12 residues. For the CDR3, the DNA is TGTGCCAGCAGTTTAATGACCTACGAGCAGTACTTC. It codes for CASSLMTYEQYF. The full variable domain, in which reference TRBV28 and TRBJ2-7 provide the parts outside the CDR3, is DVKVTQSSRYLVKRTGEKVFLECVQDMDHENMFWYRQDPGLGLRLIYFSYDVKMKEKGDIPEGYSVSREKKERFSLILESASTNQTSMYLCASSLMTYEQYFGPGTRLTVT.

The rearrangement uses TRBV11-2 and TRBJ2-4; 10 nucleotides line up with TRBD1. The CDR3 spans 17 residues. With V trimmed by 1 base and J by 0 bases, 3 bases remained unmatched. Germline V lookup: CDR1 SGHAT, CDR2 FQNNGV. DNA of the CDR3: TGTGCCAGCAGCTTAGGGGGACAGGGGATAGCCAAAAACATTCAGTACTTC. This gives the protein CASSLGGQGIAKNIQYF.

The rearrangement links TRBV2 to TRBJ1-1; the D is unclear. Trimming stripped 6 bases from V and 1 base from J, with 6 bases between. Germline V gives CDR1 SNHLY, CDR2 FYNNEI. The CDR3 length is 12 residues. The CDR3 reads CASRFKNTEAFF. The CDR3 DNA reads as TGTGCCAGCAGATTTAAGAACACTGAAGCTTTCTTT.

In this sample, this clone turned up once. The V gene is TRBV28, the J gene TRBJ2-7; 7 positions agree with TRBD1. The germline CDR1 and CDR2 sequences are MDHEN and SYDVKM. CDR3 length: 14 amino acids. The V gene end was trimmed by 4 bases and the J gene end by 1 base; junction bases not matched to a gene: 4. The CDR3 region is CASSSTGPSYEQYF. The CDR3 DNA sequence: TGTGCCAGCAGTTCGACAGGGCCATCCTACGAGCAGTACTTC.

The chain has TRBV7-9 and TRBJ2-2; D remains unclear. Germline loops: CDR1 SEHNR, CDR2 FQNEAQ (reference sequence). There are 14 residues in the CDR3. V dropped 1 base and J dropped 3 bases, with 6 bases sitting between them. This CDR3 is CASSLDGYTGELFF. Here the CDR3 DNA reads TGTGCCAGCAGCTTAGATGGGTACACCGGGGAGCTGTTTTTT. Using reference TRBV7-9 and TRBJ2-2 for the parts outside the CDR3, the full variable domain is DTGVSQNPRHKITKRGQNVTFRCDPISEHNRLYWYRQTLGQGPEFLTYFQNEAQLEKSRLLSDRFSAERPKGSFSTLEIQRTEQGDSAMYLCASSLDGYTGELFFGEGSRLTVL.

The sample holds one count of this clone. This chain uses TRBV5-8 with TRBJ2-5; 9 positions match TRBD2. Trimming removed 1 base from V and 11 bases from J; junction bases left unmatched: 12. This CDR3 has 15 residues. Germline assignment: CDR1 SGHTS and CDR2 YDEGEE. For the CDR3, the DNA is TGTGCCAGCAGCTTGTTTGTAGCGGGGGCGGGTGAGCAGTACTTC. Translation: CASSLFVAGAGEQYF.

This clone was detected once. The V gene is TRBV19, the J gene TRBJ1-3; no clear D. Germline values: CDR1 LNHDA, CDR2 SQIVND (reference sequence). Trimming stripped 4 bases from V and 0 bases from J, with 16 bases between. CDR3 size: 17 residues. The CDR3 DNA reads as TGTGCCAGTAGTAGCGGACGGAGCGGGATCTCTGGAAACACCATATATTTT. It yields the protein CASSSGRSGISGNTIYF.

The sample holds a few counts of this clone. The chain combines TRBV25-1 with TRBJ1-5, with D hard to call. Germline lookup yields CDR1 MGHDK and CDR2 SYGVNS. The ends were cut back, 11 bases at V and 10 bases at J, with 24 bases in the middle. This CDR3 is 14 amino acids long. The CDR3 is CAPQNRSASGPQHF. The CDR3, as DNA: TGTGCCCCCCAGAATCGGTCGGCCTCGGGACCCCAGCATTTT.

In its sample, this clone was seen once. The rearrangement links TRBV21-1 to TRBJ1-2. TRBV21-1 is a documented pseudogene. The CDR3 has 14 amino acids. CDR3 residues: CASSNGVQVGGYTF. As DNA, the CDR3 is TGTGCCAGCAGCAACGGGGTACAGGTCGGTGGCTACACCTTC.

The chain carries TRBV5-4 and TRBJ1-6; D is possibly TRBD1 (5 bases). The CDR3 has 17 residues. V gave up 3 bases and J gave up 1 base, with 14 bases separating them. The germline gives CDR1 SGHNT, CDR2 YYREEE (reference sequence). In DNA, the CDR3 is TGTGCCAGCAGCTCGGGGGAGGGGTTTTCCTATAATTCACCCCTCCACTTT. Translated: CASSSGEGFSYNSPLHF.

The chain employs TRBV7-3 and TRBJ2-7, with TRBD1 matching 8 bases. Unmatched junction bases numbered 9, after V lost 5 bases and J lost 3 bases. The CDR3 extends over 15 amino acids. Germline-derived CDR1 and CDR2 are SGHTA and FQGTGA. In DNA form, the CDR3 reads TGTGCCAGCAGCAAACAGGGGGGACTTATCTACGAGCAGTACTTC. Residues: CASSKQGGLIYEQYF.

The DNA of the CDR3 is TGCGCCAGCAGCTCGTTCTCCCAGGGGGCGGCTAATGAAAAACTGTTTTTT. It translates to CASSSFSQGAANEKLFF. The chain combines TRBV5-1 with TRBJ1-4, with 8 bases lining up with TRBD1. V gave up 3 bases and J gave up 3 bases; unmatched junction bases: 10. Per the germline V gene, CDR1 is SGHRS and CDR2 is YFSETQ. The CDR3 has 17 amino acids.

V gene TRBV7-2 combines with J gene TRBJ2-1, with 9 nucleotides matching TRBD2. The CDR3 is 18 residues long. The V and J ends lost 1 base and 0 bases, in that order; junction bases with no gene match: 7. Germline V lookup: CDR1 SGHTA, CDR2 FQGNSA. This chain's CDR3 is CASSLVGAAGGSYNEQFF. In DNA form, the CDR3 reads TGTGCCAGCAGCTTAGTCGGCGCAGCGGGAGGCTCCTACAATGAGCAGTTCTTC.

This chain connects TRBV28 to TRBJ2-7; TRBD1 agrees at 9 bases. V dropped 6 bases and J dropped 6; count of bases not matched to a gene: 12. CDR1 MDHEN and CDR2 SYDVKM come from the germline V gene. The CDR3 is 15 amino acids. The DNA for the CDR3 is TGTGCCAGCAGGGGAACCGGGACAGGGAAGTCCGAGCAGTACTTC. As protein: CASRGTGTGKSEQYF.

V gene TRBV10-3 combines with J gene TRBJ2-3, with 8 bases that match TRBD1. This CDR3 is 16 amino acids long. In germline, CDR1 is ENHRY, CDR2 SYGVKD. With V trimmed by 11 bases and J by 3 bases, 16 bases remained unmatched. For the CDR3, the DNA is TGTGCCGTATCCCTGGGACAGGCCAGCCGTACAGATACGCAGTATTTT. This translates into CAVSLGQASRTDTQYF.

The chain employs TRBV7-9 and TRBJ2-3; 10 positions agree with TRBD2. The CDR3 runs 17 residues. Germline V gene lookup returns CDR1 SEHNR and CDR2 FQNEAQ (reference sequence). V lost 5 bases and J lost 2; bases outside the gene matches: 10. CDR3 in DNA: TGTGCCAGCAGCCCTTCCCTTAGCGGGGGGATCACAGATACGCAGTATTTT. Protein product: CASSPSLSGGITDTQYF.

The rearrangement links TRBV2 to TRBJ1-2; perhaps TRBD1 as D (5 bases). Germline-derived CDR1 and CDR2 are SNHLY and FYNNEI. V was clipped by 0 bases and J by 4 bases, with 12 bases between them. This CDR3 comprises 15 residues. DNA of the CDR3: TGTGCCAGCAGTGAAGCGGTCGGGGGGATCTATGGCTACACCTTC. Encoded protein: CASSEAVGGIYGYTF.

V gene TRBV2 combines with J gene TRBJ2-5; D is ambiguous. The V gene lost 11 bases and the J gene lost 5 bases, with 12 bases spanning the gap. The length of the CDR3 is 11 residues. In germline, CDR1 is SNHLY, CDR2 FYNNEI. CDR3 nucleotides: TGTGCCGCACAACTCAGGGAGACCCAGTACTTC. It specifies CAAQLRETQYF.

The DNA for the CDR3 is TGTGCCAGTAGTATAGAGACAGGGAACGGCTACACCTTC. Protein sequence: CASSIETGNGYTF. The J gene is TRBJ1-2, the V gene TRBV19, with TRBD1 matching over 7 bases. This CDR3 contains 13 residues. V was pared by 0 bases and J by 8 bases, with 3 bases of the junction left unmatched. Germline CDR1 reads LNHDA; CDR2 reads SQIVND (reference sequence). Together with reference TRBV19 and TRBJ1-2, the CDR3 gives the full variable domain: DGGITQSPKYLFRKEGQNVTLSCEQNLNHDAMYWYRQDPGQGLRLIYYSQIVNDFQKGDIAEGYSVSREKKESFPLTVTSAQKNPTAFYLCASSIETGNGYTFGSGTRLTVV.